Below are 21 T cell receptor beta chains sequenced from a single sample in a study of TIL therapy for anti-PD-1-resistant metastatic lung cancer. Time point denoted: pre-treatment sample, taken before nivolumab and TIL therapy. Sequencing used immunoSEQ v3. The data were produced by immunoSEQ multiplex PCR, yet TCRdb's version contains in-frame clones alone and is incomplete. The profile shows 54,000 or so clones, 73% of them singletons. The source material was blood, sampled at baseline. These receptors all come from a person aged 25-85 years with non-small cell lung cancer.

The V and J genes are TRBV5-1 and TRBJ2-7, with 9 bases fitting TRBD1. CDR1 and CDR2 (germline): SGHRS, YFSETQ. V shed 4 bases, J shed 0 bases, and the junction held 5 bases outside the gene matches. The CDR3 loop spans 15 amino acids. The CDR3 region has the DNA TGCGCCAGCAGCAATACAGGGGGCAGCTCCTACGAGCAGTACTTC. It specifies CASSNTGGSSYEQYF.

This chain uses TRBV11-1 with TRBJ2-7; TRBD1 matches at 7 bases. CDR3 size: 18 residues. Trimming cost V 4 bases and J 5 bases; bases outside gene matches: 20. The germline V gene encodes CDR1 SGHAT and CDR2 FQDESV (reference sequence). CDR3 protein: CASSSRWGRTGTLNEQYF. The CDR3 DNA reads as TGTGCCAGCAGCTCTCGTTGGGGACGGACAGGAACGCTTAACGAGCAGTACTTC.

This clone was detected a few times. V usage is TRBV4-1 and J usage is TRBJ2-7, with 7 bases fitting TRBD1. The V segment lost 0 bases and the J segment 6 bases; nucleotides outside the gene matches: 8. The germline gives CDR1 MGHRA, CDR2 YSYEKL. This CDR3 is 15 amino acids long. The CDR3 DNA is TGCGCCAGCAGCCAAGAGGTCCCCAGGGGGTTCGAGCAGTACTTC. Translating it yields CASSQEVPRGFEQYF.

This clone showed up just a few times. The rearrangement links TRBV5-4 to TRBJ2-7, with 12 bases that match TRBD1. Looked up from germline, CDR1 is SGHNT and CDR2 is YYREEE (reference sequence). The V gene end was trimmed by 4 bases and the J gene end by 4 bases; junction bases not matched to a gene: 6. This CDR3 has 15 residues. CDR3 in amino acids: CASSLPGQGAYEQYF. CDR3 sequence (DNA): TGTGCCAGCAGCCTCCCGGGACAGGGGGCGTACGAGCAGTACTTC.

The rearrangement links TRBV11-1 to TRBJ2-1, with TRBD2 identical over 7 bases. The CDR3 extends over 16 amino acids. V lost 5 bases, J lost 3 bases, and 10 bases stayed unmatched. The V gene's germline CDR1 is SGHAT and CDR2 FQDESV (reference sequence). The CDR3, as DNA: TGTGCCAGCAGCCGGCCTGTCGAGCGGGACTACAATGAGCAGTTCTTC. It translates to CASSRPVERDYNEQFF.

In its sample, this clone was seen a few times. V is TRBV7-2 and J is TRBJ2-5; 10 positions match TRBD2. V shed 3 bases, J shed 5 bases, and the junction held 3 bases outside the gene matches. This CDR3 has 14 residues. The V gene's germline CDR1 is SGHTA and CDR2 FQGNSA. The DNA for the CDR3 is TGTGCCAGCAGCTTTACTAGCGGGACGGAGACCCAGTACTTC. Amino acids: CASSFTSGTETQYF.

The chain carries TRBV29-1 and TRBJ2-3, with 8 bases identical to TRBD1. This CDR3 region has 14 residues. The V gene end was trimmed by 8 bases and the J gene end by 2 bases; junction bases not matched to a gene: 9. Germline CDR1 reads SQVTM; CDR2 reads ANQGSEA. CDR3 nucleotides: TGCAGCTCTCTGGGACAGGTCAACACAGATACGCAGTATTTT. This encodes CSSLGQVNTDTQYF.

V is TRBV11-2 and J is TRBJ2-1; TRBD2 aligns across 16 bases. V dropped 5 bases and J dropped 7; count of bases not matched to a gene: 5. There are 16 residues in the CDR3. Germline V gives CDR1 SGHAT, CDR2 FQNNGV. CDR3 sequence: CASSKGLAGGQNEQFF. As DNA, the CDR3 is TGTGCCAGCAGCAAGGGACTAGCGGGAGGGCAAAATGAGCAGTTCTTC.

The CDR3 DNA sequence: TGCGCCAGCAGCAAAGGTTACTCTGGAAACACCATATATTTT. Residues: CASSKGYSGNTIYF. The chain combines TRBV5-1 with TRBJ1-3; D gene unclear. CDR3 length: 14 amino acids. The germline gives CDR1 SGHRS, CDR2 YFSETQ. V was pared by 4 bases and J by 0 bases, with 8 bases between.

The V and J genes are TRBV6-4 and TRBJ2-1, with 12 bases identical to TRBD2. This CDR3 is built from 15 residues. Germline V gene lookup returns CDR1 MRHNA and CDR2 SNTAGT. Unmatched junction bases numbered 7, after V lost 5 bases and J lost 8 bases. The CDR3 protein is CASSPTSGSSHEQFF. Here the CDR3 DNA reads TGTGCCAGCAGTCCGACTAGCGGGAGTTCCCATGAGCAGTTCTTC.

The V and J genes are TRBV5-1 and TRBJ2-7; TRBD1 aligns across 8 bases. CDR1 and CDR2 from the germline V gene are SGHRS and YFSETQ. The CDR3 totals 15 residues. V trimming: 4 bases; J trimming: 1 base; junction bases outside the gene matches: 7. As DNA, the CDR3 is TGCGCCAGCAGCCCCGGACAGGGAGCTTCCTACGAGCAGTACTTC. It codes for CASSPGQGASYEQYF.

CDR3 residues: CASSLLGFNNEQFF. The CDR3 bases are TGTGCCAGCAGTTTATTAGGCTTCAACAATGAGCAGTTCTTC. This chain connects TRBV28 to TRBJ2-1; no firm D call. The CDR3 contains 14 residues. Germline CDR1 MDHEN, CDR2 SYDVKM. V lost 1 base and J 5 bases, leaving 9 bases between the germline ends. Using reference TRBV28 and TRBJ2-1 for the parts outside the CDR3, the full variable domain is DVKVTQSSRYLVKRTGEKVFLECVQDMDHENMFWYRQDPGLGLRLIYFSYDVKMKEKGDIPEGYSVSREKKERFSLILESASTNQTSMYLCASSLLGFNNEQFFGPGTRLTVL.

This clone appeared a few times. This rearrangement joins TRBV5-1 to TRBJ1-4; D gene unclear. CDR1 and CDR2 (germline): SGHRS, YFSETQ. The CDR3 spans 13 residues. V lost 0 bases, J lost 8 bases, and 8 bases lay in between. The CDR3: CASSLEEGEKLFF. The DNA of the CDR3 is TGCGCCAGCAGCTTGGAGGAAGGCGAAAAACTGTTTTTT.

The chain recombines TRBV6-1 with TRBJ2-2, with no clear D. The CDR3 runs 11 residues. Germline V gene sequence: CDR1 MNHNS, CDR2 SASEGT. V was clipped by 2 bases and J by 5 bases, with 0 bases between them. The DNA for the CDR3 is TGTGCCAGCAGTGAAACCGGGGAGCTGTTTTTT. Its translation: CASSETGELFF.

The chain recombines TRBV19 with TRBJ1-2, with a weak D call TRBD1 (6 bases). The V gene's germline CDR1 is LNHDA and CDR2 SQIVND (reference sequence). V was shortened by 3 bases and J by 4 bases, with 12 bases between the two germline ends. CDR3 size: 14 residues. Here the CDR3 DNA reads TGTGCCAGTAGTATTGAACAGGGACTCTATGGCTACACCTTC. Protein product: CASSIEQGLYGYTF.

This clone has only a few counts. The V gene is TRBV18, the J gene TRBJ1-1; D perhaps matches TRBD1 (6 bases). The CDR3 totals 16 residues. Trimming pared 3 bases from V and 1 base from J, leaving 15 bases between. Germline V gives CDR1 KGHSH, CDR2 LQKENI. DNA for the CDR3: TGTGCCAGCTCACCCGAAGTTTGGGGGCGGAACACTGAAGCTTTCTTT. Protein: CASSPEVWGRNTEAFF.

The chain combines TRBV27 with TRBJ2-1, with a weak D call TRBD1 (5 bases). The germline gives CDR1 MNHEY, CDR2 SMNVEV (reference sequence). The CDR3 extends over 15 amino acids. Trimming removed 8 bases at V and 2 bases at J, with 16 bases between. The CDR3 loop is CASFPAATAYNEQFF. CDR3 sequence (DNA): TGTGCCAGCTTCCCGGCGGCGACAGCCTACAATGAGCAGTTCTTC.

V gene TRBV7-8 combines with J gene TRBJ1-5; D might be TRBD1 (6 bases). This CDR3 has 15 residues. Germline V lookup: CDR1 SGHVS, CDR2 FQNEAQ. V lost 5 bases, J lost 3 bases, and 14 bases lay in between. This CDR3 is CASSPDRTYNQPQHF. CDR3 coding DNA: TGTGCCAGCAGCCCGGACAGAACTTACAATCAGCCCCAGCATTTT.

This rearrangement joins TRBV4-3 to TRBJ1-4; perhaps TRBD1 as D (6 bases). Germline values: CDR1 LGHNA, CDR2 YSLEER. V lost 0 bases, J lost 5 bases, and 10 bases lay in between. This CDR3 has 15 amino acids. CDR3: CASSQDAGENEKLFF. The CDR3 DNA reads TGCGCCAGCAGCCAAGACGCAGGGGAGAATGAAAAACTGTTTTTT.

The genes are TRBV11-2 and TRBJ2-1; the D gene is possibly TRBD2 (6 bases). Germline CDR1 is SGHAT and CDR2 is FQNNGV. The V end was cut by 6 bases, the J end by 7 bases, with 16 bases between. The CDR3 loop spans 14 amino acids. DNA for the CDR3: TGTGCCAGCAGGCCGGTAGCGGCGGGTAATGAGCAGTTCTTC. Translated, it gives CASRPVAAGNEQFF.

This clone was picked up a small number of times. V gene TRBV14 combines with J gene TRBJ2-3; D call uncertain. CDR3 length: 13 residues. Germline assignment: CDR1 SGHDN and CDR2 FVKESK. V lost 6 bases, J lost 4 bases, and 11 bases lay in between. CDR3 nucleotides: TGTGCCAGCAGTGCAAAATATCCAGATACGCAGTATTTT. It codes for CASSAKYPDTQYF.